This TCR beta chain was sequenced in a study of neurological immune-mediated disorders. General observations from the study: Expanded clones shared no CDR3 amino acid sequences across subjects, suggesting private repertoires in all groups. Falling below healthy controls, multiple sclerosis showed the least TCR clonal expansion, while HTLV-1-associated myelopathy showed the most.

The authors produced cDNA by 5'RACE using 10-nucleotide random UMIs. TCRdb re-derived calls from the 5' RACE reads in MiXCR, one entry per CDR3 protein. Here the sample spans roughly 65,000 distinct CDR3 sequences, about 5.2% being singletons. The germline V gene has CDR1 DFQATT and CDR2 SNEGSKA (reference sequence). The CDR3 spans 14 residues. Trimming took 6 bases from V and 3 from J, leaving 18 bases between them. In its sample, this clonotype was seen many times. The target antigen is unknown. The sequenced sample was PBMCs. The genes are TRBV20-1 and TRBJ2-7; D is perhaps TRBD1 (6 bases). The sequence derives from a human donor with multiple sclerosis. The donor label of this sample is uncertain. The DNA of the CDR3 is TGCAGTGCCCTTTTACCCCGGGACAACTACGAGCAGTACTTC. It translates to CSALLPRDNYEQYF.